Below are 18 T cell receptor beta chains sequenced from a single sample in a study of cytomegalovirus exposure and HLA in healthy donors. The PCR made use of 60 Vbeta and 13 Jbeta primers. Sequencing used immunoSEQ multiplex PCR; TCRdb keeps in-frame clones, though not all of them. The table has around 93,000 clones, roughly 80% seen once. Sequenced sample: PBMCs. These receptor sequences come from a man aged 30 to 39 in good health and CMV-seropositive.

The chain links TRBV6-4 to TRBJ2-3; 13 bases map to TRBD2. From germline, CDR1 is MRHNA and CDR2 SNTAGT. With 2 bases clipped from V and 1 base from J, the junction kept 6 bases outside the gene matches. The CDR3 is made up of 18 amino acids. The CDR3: CASSDRLTSGRGTDTQYF. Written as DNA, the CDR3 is TGTGCCAGCAGTGACAGGCTCACTAGCGGGAGGGGCACAGATACGCAGTATTTT.

The CDR3 DNA follows: TGTGCCAGCAGTTACGATCGGGGGGCCACGGAAAAACTGTTTTTT. As protein: CASSYDRGATEKLFF. The chain couples TRBV6-6 to TRBJ1-4; D possibly corresponds to TRBD1 (6 bases). V lost 2 bases and J lost 8, with 15 bases in between. The germline V gene encodes CDR1 MNHNY and CDR2 SVGAGI (reference sequence). The CDR3 totals 15 residues.

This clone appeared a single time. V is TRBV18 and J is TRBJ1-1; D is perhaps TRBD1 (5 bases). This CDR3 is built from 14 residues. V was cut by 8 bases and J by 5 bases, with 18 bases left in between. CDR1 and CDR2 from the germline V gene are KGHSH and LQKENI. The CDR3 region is CASVRLGGNTEAFF. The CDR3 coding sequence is TGTGCCAGCGTACGGCTGGGGGGAAATACTGAAGCTTTCTTT.

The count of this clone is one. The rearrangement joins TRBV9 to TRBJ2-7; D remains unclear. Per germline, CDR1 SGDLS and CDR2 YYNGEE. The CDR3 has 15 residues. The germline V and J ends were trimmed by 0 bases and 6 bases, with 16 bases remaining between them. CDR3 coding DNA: TGTGCCAGCAGCGTAGGACAAGGATCAGAGTCCGAGCAGTACTTC. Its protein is CASSVGQGSESEQYF.

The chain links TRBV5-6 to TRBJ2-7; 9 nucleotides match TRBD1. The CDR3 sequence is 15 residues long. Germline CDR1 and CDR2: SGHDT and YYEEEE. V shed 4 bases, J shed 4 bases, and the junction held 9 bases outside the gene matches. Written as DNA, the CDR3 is TGTGCCAGCAGCGGAAGGGACAGGGTGTCTTACGAGCAGTACTTC. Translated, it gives CASSGRDRVSYEQYF.

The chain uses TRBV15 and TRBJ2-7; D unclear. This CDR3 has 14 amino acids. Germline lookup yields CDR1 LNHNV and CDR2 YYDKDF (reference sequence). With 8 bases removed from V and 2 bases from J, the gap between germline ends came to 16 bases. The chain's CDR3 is CATAHDLGAYEQYF. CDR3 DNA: TGTGCCACCGCCCATGACCTAGGAGCCTACGAGCAGTACTTC.

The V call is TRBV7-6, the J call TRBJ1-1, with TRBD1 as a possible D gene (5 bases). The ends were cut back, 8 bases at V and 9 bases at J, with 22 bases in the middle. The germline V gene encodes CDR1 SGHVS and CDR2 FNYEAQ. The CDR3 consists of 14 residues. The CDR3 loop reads CASSTSAGGTQAFF. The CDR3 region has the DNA TGTGCCAGCTCCACCTCCGCAGGCGGGACCCAAGCTTTCTTT.

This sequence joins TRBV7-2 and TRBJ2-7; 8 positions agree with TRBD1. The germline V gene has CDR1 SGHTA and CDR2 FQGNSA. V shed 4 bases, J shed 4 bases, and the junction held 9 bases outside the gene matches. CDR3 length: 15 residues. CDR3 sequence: CASSSMPGGPYEQYF. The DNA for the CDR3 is TGTGCCAGCAGCTCTATGCCAGGGGGCCCATACGAGCAGTACTTC.

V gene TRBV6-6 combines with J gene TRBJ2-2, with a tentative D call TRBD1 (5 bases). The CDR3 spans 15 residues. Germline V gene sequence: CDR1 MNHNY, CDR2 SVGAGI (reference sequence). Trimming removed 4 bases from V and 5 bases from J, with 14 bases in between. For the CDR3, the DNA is TGTGCCAGCAGTTGGGTTACAGGAACGACCGGGGAGCTGTTTTTT. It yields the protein CASSWVTGTTGELFF.

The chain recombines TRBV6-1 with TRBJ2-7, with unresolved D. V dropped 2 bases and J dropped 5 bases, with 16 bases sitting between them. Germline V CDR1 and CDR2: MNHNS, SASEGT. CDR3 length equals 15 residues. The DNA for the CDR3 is TGTGCCAGCAGTGAAAATCATGTCCGCCAGAACGAGCAGTACTTC. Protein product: CASSENHVRQNEQYF.

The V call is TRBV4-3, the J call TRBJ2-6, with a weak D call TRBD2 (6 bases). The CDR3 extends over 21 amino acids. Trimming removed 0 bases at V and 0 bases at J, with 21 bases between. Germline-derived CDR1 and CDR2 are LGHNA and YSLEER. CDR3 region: CASSQEIFAGLRISGANVLTF. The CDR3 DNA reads TGCGCCAGCAGCCAAGAAATTTTTGCGGGACTGCGGATCTCTGGGGCCAACGTCCTGACTTTC.

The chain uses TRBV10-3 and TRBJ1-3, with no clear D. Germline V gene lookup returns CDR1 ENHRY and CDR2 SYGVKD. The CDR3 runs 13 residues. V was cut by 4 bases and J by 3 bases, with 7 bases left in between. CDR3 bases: TGTGCCATCAGTGCGGGGAGTGGAAACACCATATATTTT. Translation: CAISAGSGNTIYF.

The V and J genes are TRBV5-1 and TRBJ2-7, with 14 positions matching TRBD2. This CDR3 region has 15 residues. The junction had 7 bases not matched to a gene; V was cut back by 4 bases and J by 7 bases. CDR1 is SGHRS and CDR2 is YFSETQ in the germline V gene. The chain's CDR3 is CASSPGLAGVGEQYF. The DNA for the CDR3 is TGCGCCAGCAGCCCGGGACTAGCGGGAGTCGGAGAGCAGTACTTC.

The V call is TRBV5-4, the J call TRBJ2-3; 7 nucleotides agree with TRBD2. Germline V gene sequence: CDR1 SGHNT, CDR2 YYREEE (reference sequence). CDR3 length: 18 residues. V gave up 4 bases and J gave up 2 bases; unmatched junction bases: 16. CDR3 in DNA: TGTGCCAGCAGCCCACCGGCGGCGCGGGAGACCCACACAGATACGCAGTATTTT. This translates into CASSPPAARETHTDTQYF.

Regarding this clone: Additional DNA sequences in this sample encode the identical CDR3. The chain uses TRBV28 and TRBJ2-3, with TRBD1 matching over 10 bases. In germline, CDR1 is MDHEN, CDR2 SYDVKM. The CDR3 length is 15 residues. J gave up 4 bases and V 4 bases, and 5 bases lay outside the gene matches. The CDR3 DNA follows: TGTGCCAGCAGTTCACCGGGACAGGGGTCAGATACGCAGTATTTT. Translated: CASSSPGQGSDTQYF.

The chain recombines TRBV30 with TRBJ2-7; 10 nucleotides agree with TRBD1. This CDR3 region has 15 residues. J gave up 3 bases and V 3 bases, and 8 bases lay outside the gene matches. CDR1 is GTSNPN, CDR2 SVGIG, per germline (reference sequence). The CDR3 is CAWRDRDRGGYEQYF. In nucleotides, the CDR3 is TGTGCCTGGAGGGACAGGGACAGGGGTGGCTACGAGCAGTACTTC.

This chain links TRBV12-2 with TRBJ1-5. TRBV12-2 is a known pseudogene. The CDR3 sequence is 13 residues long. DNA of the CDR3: TGTGCAAGTCGCCCGGCGCGGGATCAGCCCCAGCATTTT. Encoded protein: CASRPARDQPQHF.

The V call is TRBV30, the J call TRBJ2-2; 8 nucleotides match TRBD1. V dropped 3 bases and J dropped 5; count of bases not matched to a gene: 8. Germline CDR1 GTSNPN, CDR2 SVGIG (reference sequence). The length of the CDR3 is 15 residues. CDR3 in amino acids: CAWRGGQGPTGELFF. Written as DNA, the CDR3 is TGTGCCTGGAGAGGAGGACAGGGTCCGACCGGGGAGCTGTTTTTT.